One sample yielded the 2 T cell receptor beta chains listed below, sequenced in a study of breast tumors, draining lymph nodes, adjacent tissues. TCRdb used MiXCR to reprocess the multiplex PCR reads, holding one entry per CDR3 protein. The data hold about 47,000 distinct CDR3 sequences, with 20% to 25% observed a single time. Sequencing input: breast tumor tissue. The origin of the receptors is a female donor with breast cancer. Some clones in this sample may be carry-over from other donors' samples.

This clonotype was found many times. V and J are TRBV6-6 and TRBJ2-4; possible D gene TRBD2, 6 bases. Germline CDR1 and CDR2: MNHNY and SVGAGI (reference sequence). V was pared by 6 bases and J by 9 bases, with 15 bases between. The CDR3 spans 13 residues. The CDR3 region has the DNA TGTGCCAGCAGGCCGACTAGTAAGGTCATTCAGTACTTC. The encoded protein is CASRPTSKVIQYF.

Ten or more counts support this clonotype. This rearrangement joins TRBV5-5 to TRBJ2-5, with 7 bases lining up with TRBD1. V was clipped by 4 bases and J by 3 bases; unmatched bases: 6. The germline CDR1 and CDR2 sequences are SGHKS and YYEKEE (reference sequence). The CDR3 has 14 residues. The CDR3 DNA sequence: TGTGCCAGCAGCCAAGACAGGGATAAAGAGACCCAGTACTTC. It is translated as CASSQDRDKETQYF.